Here is one T cell receptor (beta chain) with its context. The antigen this receptor binds is unknown. Base qualities are not provided; no much larger clone lies one nucleotide away. The record originates from a study of radiation and T cells in renal cell carcinoma (dated by TCRdb to 2019 to 2021). The study in broad terms: A total of 50 to 55 samples underwent TCR beta sequencing, made up of roughly 26 tumors and about 27 peripheral blood samples. The final blood draw took place at 4 weeks after radiation, the same time as nephrectomy. A total of about 3.8 million unique CDR3 nucleotide sequences, encoding 2.5 million to 3 million unique CDR3 amino acid sequences, were found across all 50 or so samples. The paper as a whole reports these results and caveats: Because pretreatment tumor biopsies were not available, the study could not determine whether clonotypes were already present within the tumor at baseline. Because the trial had a single-armed design, the trial could not examine how radiation dose or scheduling affected the TCR repertoire. Top tumor clonotypes rose in blood from baseline to 2 weeks post-radiation, then contracted by 4 weeks, suggesting transient expansion of tumor-resident clones. Changes in the blood repertoire were not tracked past 4 weeks after treatment.

CDR1 and CDR2, per the germline V gene, are SGHRS and YFSETQ. The V end gives up 7 bases and the J end 0 bases, leaving 12 bases in the junction not matched to a gene. The CDR3, cysteine through phenylalanine, is 17 amino acids long. Kept here is only the CDR3 DNA, which spans 51 bases and is read in frame from base 1. TCR beta libraries were generated from genomic DNA with the immunoSEQ kit, following the manufacturer's recommendations. Library preparation used a first multiplex PCR with proprietary primers, then a second PCR adding unique barcodes, with bead cleanups after each round. A kit-provided positive control reaction and a negative control reaction were included in every sample batch. The final libraries were assessed on an Agilent 4200 TapeStation D1000 ScreenTape, pooled by volume, and quantified by qPCR. Sequencing was performed on an Illumina NextSeq500 with a MidOutput 150-cycle cartridge, and 156 Read1 and 15 Index1 cycles were run with kit custom primers. The pooled library was loaded at approximately 1 pM, with a roughly 20% PhiX control spiked in. In the source study's methods: Vendor-processed data were analyzed in R, and a clonotype was defined as all T cells sharing the same CDR3 nucleotide sequence. In the clone abundance analyses, frequencies were normalized to the 10,000 most abundant clones in each sample. Before analysis, public T cell clones were removed, and these numbered fewer than five per sample on average. An abundance difference of at least 32-fold between compartments was the criterion for calling clonotypes tumor-enriched or baseline blood-enriched. A beta-binomial differential abundance model was used to identify clonotypes that were expanded or contracted between blood time points. Similarity between tumor and blood repertoires was quantified using the Baroni-Urbani and Buser coefficient, and groups were compared with two-tailed Wilcoxon tests in R. Sourced from immuneACCESS, this table was stored by TCRdb with only in-frame sequences that have V and J called. A share of the clones is absent; for the studies checked, an unresolved V gene accounts for under half, and the remainder has no known explanation. V and J calls and clone size come straight from that table; D and trimming were deduced from the DNA. In this sample the table shows some 100,000 clones, around 84% of which occur a single time. The ten largest make up approximately 6.9% of the sample.

The time point tag for this specimen amounts to: blood 4 weeks post-SBRT, at nephrectomy. This specimen's treatment or condition label, per the study, means: 15 Gy SBRT to primary tumor, nephrectomy 4 weeks later. The samples were obtained from a clinical trial, where primary renal cell carcinomas were treated with 15 Gy stereotactic body radiation therapy and then removed by nephrectomy 4 weeks afterward. Serial peripheral blood from radiation-treated patients was sampled at baseline, 2 weeks and 4 weeks after SBRT to track tumor-enriched clonotypes. Renal cell carcinoma with clear cell pathology was present in all patients. The QIAamp DNA Blood Mini Kit (Qiagen) was used to prepare genomic DNA for TCR sequencing. The analyses included only samples that passed all quality control checks.

The chain was built from TRBV5-1 and TRBJ2-2, with TRBD2 identical over 7 junction bases. This receptor was taken from a man in his sixties with renal cell carcinoma. The material sequenced was blood, taken from a patient whose treatment included radiotherapy and nephrectomy. The CDR3: CASSTHGGSANTGELFF. The DNA sequence is as follows: TGCGCCAGCTCGACCCACGGGGGGAGCGCGAACACCGGGGAGCTGTTTTTT.